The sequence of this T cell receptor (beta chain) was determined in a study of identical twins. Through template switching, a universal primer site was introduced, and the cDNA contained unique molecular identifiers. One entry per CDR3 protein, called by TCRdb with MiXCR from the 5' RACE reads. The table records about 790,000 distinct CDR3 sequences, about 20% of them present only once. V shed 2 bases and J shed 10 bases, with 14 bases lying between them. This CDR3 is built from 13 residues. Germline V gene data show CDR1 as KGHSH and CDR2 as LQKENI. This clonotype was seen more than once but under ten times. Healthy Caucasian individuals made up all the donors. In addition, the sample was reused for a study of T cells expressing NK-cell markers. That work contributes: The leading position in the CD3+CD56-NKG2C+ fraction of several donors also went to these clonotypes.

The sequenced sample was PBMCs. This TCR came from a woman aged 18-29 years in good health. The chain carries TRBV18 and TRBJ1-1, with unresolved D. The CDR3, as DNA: TGTGCCAGCTCACCATCTGTGGGCGGAGGAGCTTTCTTT. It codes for CASSPSVGGGAFF.